The rows below give T cell receptor beta chains drawn from one sample of a study of T cells after yellow fever vaccination. A single record per CDR3 protein comes from TCRdb applying MiXCR to the 5' RACE reads. The sample includes under 600,000 distinct CDR3 sequences, around an eighth of them seen just once. The input for sequencing was PBMCs, taken on the day of the yellow fever booster vaccination. These receptors were taken from a man between 25 and 39 years old who received the YFV17D yellow fever vaccine. Each CDR3 is given with its conserved first and last residue. D genes are given only for firm matches. The size entry is marked missing in some rows and otherwise reads once, few, many or a size class.

few,TRBV24-1,TRBJ2-3,-,TGTGCCACCAGTGAGGGGGTGTCAGATACGCAGTATTTT,CATSEGVSDTQYF
few,TRBV11-2,TRBJ2-7,-,TGTGCCAGCAGCGCGTCTGCGACGGTTTCCTACGAGCAGTACTTC,CASSASATVSYEQYF
many,TRBV12-3/TRBV12-4,TRBJ1-3,-,TGTGCCAGCAGTTTCTGGGGGAGGTTCGGTTCTGGAAACACCATATATTTT,CASSFWGRFGSGNTIYF
-,TRBV12-5,TRBJ2-7,-,TGTGCTAGTGGTTTGGCCGACGGTGGGATCTCCTACGAGCAGTACTTC,CASGLADGGISYEQYF
-,TRBV12-3/TRBV12-4,TRBJ2-5,-,TGTGCCGGCAGTCCGAGGGGGGGGGCTAGGGTAGAGACCCAGTACTTC,CAGSPRGGARVETQYF
few,TRBV7-9,TRBJ1-4,-,TGTGCCAGCAGCTCGGACACTCGTAATGAAAAACTGTTTTTT,CASSSDTRNEKLFF
-,TRBV4-3,TRBJ1-2,-,TGCGCCAGCAGCCAAACGGGAATGAGTTTGAACTATGGCTACACCTTC,CASSQTGMSLNYGYTF
-,TRBV11-2,TRBJ2-7,-,TGTGCCAGCAGCATGCCGGGTCTTTCTCTCTCCTACGAGCAGTACTTC,CASSMPGLSLSYEQYF
few,TRBV5-6,TRBJ2-7,TRBD2,TGTGCCAGCAGCCGGACTAGCGGGAGGAGAGGCGAGCAGTACTTC,CASSRTSGRRGEQYF
-,TRBV30,TRBJ1-3,-,TGTGCCTGGACCCCCGGCTCTGGAAACACCATATATTTT,CAWTPGSGNTIYF
few,TRBV5-4,TRBJ2-1,TRBD2,TGTGCCAGCGGCACGACGGGAGGGCGCTATTACAATGAGCAGTTCTTC,CASGTTGGRYYNEQFF
few,TRBV3-1,TRBJ2-5,-,TGTGCCAGCAGCCAGGGCGAGGATGGCGGGGACCAGTACTTC,CASSQGEDGGDQYF
-,TRBV28,TRBJ2-7,-,TGTGCCAGCAGTTTAGACAGAGCCGACTCCTACGAGCAGTACTTC,CASSLDRADSYEQYF
-,TRBV20-1,TRBJ1-3,TRBD1,TGCAGTGCTGAAGGACAGGGGGACTCTGGAAACACCATATATTTT,CSAEGQGDSGNTIYF
few,TRBV5-6,TRBJ2-1,TRBD1,TGTGCCAGCAGCGGGGACAGGGACTACAATGAGCAGTTCTTC,CASSGDRDYNEQFF
-,TRBV3-1,TRBJ1-2,-,TGTGCCAGCAGCCAAGGTCCCAGGGAGGAAGACTATGGCTACACCTTC,CASSQGPREEDYGYTF
-,TRBV29-1,TRBJ2-7,TRBD1,TGCAGCGTTTTCGTTGCGGACAGGGGCTATTCGAGGATCTACGAGCAGTACTTC,CSVFVADRGYSRIYEQYF
-,TRBV10-3,TRBJ1-1,-,TGTGCCATCAGTGATAGAGACACGAACACTGAAGCTTTCTTT,CAISDRDTNTEAFF
-,TRBV20-1,TRBJ2-7,TRBD2,TGCAGTGCTAGATCTCTAGCGGCTGCCTACGAGCAGTACTTC,CSARSLAAAYEQYF
-,TRBV6-1,TRBJ2-7,TRBD1,TGTGCCAGCAGGTTGACAGGGACATCCTACGAGCAGTACTTC,CASRLTGTSYEQYF
few,TRBV7-8,TRBJ1-2,TRBD1,TGTGCCAGCAGCTCTCAGATCGACAGGGTCTATGGCTACACCTTC,CASSSQIDRVYGYTF
few,TRBV28,TRBJ2-7,-,TGTGCCAGCAGCCAACAGGGAACCCTAGGCGAGCAGTACTTC,CASSQQGTLGEQYF
-,TRBV5-1,TRBJ1-2,TRBD1,TGCGCCAGCAAACCCACGGGACAGGAAAACTATGGCTACACCTTC,CASKPTGQENYGYTF
-,TRBV12-3/TRBV12-4,TRBJ2-7,TRBD1,TGTGCCAGCAGAGCAGAAATGCGGGACAGGTCCTACGAGCAGTACTTC,CASRAEMRDRSYEQYF
many,TRBV4-3,TRBJ1-2,TRBD1,TGCGCCAGCAGCCAAGATACAACAGGGGAGTACTATGGCTACACCTTC,CASSQDTTGEYYGYTF
-,TRBV5-1,TRBJ2-1,-,TGCGCCAGCAGCTTGGCGGCTGCAACTACCTACAATGAGCAGTTCTTC,CASSLAAATTYNEQFF
few,TRBV20-1,TRBJ1-5,-,TGCAGTGCTAGGGGGACCAATCAGCCCCAGCATTTT,CSARGTNQPQHF
-,TRBV28,TRBJ2-6,-,TGTGCCAGCAGTCTAATGGACTCTGGGGCCAACGTCCTGACTTTC,CASSLMDSGANVLTF
-,TRBV7-2,TRBJ2-7,TRBD1,TGTGCCAGCAGCGATGTAGACAGGGGTACCTACGAGCCGTACTTC,CASSDVDRGTYEPYF
few,TRBV5-1,TRBJ2-1,-,TGCGCCAGCAGCTTAGGGACGGTGCAATACAATGAGCAGTTCTTC,CASSLGTVQYNEQFF
few,TRBV24-1,TRBJ2-1,TRBD2,TGTGCCACCAGTGATTCGAGCGGGAGGGTCTCCTACAATGAGCAGTTCTTC,CATSDSSGRVSYNEQFF
-,TRBV6-1,TRBJ2-7,TRBD2,TGTGCCAGCAGGTCCCCCACTAGCGGAGTCTACGAGCAGTACTTC,CASRSPTSGVYEQYF
few,TRBV7-2,TRBJ2-6,-,TGTGCCAGCAGCTTCCCCCGGAGCTCTGGGGCCAACGTCCTGACTTTC,CASSFPRSSGANVLTF
-,TRBV21-1,TRBJ2-7,-,TGTGCCAGCAGCAAAGGAAGACAGGGAATTATCTACGAGCAGTACTTC,CASSKGRQGIIYEQYF
-,TRBV15,TRBJ1-6,-,TGTGCCACTGCCGGGACGGAGTCTAATTCACCCCTCCACTTT,CATAGTESNSPLHF
few,TRBV20-1,TRBJ1-1,-,TGCAGTGTTGGTCGAACGGGGAACACTGAAGCTTTCTTT,CSVGRTGNTEAFF
few,TRBV7-2,TRBJ2-3,-,TGTGCCAGCAGCTTAGCCCCGGATACTAGCACAGATACGCAGTATTTT,CASSLAPDTSTDTQYF
-,TRBV20-1,TRBJ2-1,-,TGCAGTGCTAGCATTAATAAGGGGGGACCGAGGAGCAATGAGCAGTTCTTC,CSASINKGGPRSNEQFF
many,TRBV24-1,TRBJ2-5,-,TGTGCCACCAGTGAGACGACATTCCAAGAGACCCAGTACTTC,CATSETTFQETQYF
-,TRBV19,TRBJ2-3,-,TGTGCCAGTAGCCGACCTAAACGAATGAGCACAGATACGCAGTATTTT,CASSRPKRMSTDTQYF
few,TRBV12-3/TRBV12-4,TRBJ2-3,-,TGTGCCAGCAGTCCCGGACTATCCGGGGACACAGATACGCAGTATTTT,CASSPGLSGDTDTQYF
-,TRBV20-1,TRBJ2-7,TRBD2,TGCAGTACTAGCGGGAGGCTGGGCTACGAGCAGTACTTC,CSTSGRLGYEQYF